The 23 T cell receptor beta chains given below trace back to one sample, sequenced in a study of T cell repertoires in cytomegalovirus infection. TCRdb reanalysed the reads using MiXCR and keeps one entry per CDR3 protein. The table lists around 250,000 distinct CDR3 sequences, 15% to 20% of them singletons, with around 43% in the top ten. Sequencing input: CD8+ T cells from PBMCs. These receptors were obtained from a human donor in good health (CMV status not recorded). Some clones in this sample may be carry-over from other donors' samples.

This clonotype turned up a few times. The gene calls are TRBV4-1 and TRBJ1-5, with 8 bases matching TRBD1. Germline assignment: CDR1 MGHRA and CDR2 YSYEKL. The J segment lost 7 bases and the V segment lost 5 bases, leaving 7 bases of the junction unmatched. The CDR3 consists of 14 residues. The CDR3 spells CASSTRTGWQPQHF. The CDR3, as DNA: TGCGCCAGCAGCACGCGGACAGGGTGGCAGCCCCAGCATTTT.

The chain recombines TRBV13 with TRBJ1-5; D is unclear. CDR1 is PRHDT and CDR2 is FYEKMQ in the germline V gene (reference sequence). This CDR3 has 15 amino acids. Trimming left V 0 bases short and J 1 base short, with 7 bases between. The CDR3 reads CASSLGVLSNQPQHF. The CDR3 coding sequence is TGTGCCAGCAGCTTAGGGGTCCTAAGCAATCAGCCCCAGCATTTT.

At least ten counts were recorded for this clonotype. V gene TRBV7-9 combines with J gene TRBJ2-2, with D possibly matching TRBD2 (5 bases). The V gene's germline CDR1 is SEHNR and CDR2 FQNEAQ (reference sequence). Trimming cost V 5 bases and J 0 bases, with 13 bases left between them. The CDR3 is 16 residues long. Here the CDR3 DNA reads TGTGCCAGCAGCCCCACCCGGGGTACGAACACCGGGGAGCTGTTTTTT. Its translation is CASSPTRGTNTGELFF.

This sequence joins TRBV7-2 and TRBJ2-3, with D perhaps TRBD2 (6 bases). CDR3 size: 14 residues. Trimming stripped 5 bases from V and 6 bases from J, with 15 bases between. CDR1 is SGHTA and CDR2 is FQGNSA in the germline V gene. CDR3 DNA sequence: TGTGCCAGCAGCCGGGCGGGGAAGTTGGATACGCAGTATTTT. Translating gives CASSRAGKLDTQYF. Based on the CDR3 plus reference TRBV7-2 and TRBJ2-3, the full variable domain is GAGVSQSPSNKVTEKGKDVELRCDPISGHTALYWYRQSLGQGLEFLIYFQGNSAPDKSGLPSDRFSAERTGGSVSTLTIQRTQQEDSAVYLCASSRAGKLDTQYFGPGTRLTVL.

This rearrangement joins TRBV4-1 to TRBJ2-2; D gene unclear. CDR1 and CDR2 (germline): MGHRA, YSYEKL. The CDR3 has 15 residues. V was trimmed by 1 base and J by 1 base, leaving 7 bases between them. CDR3 sequence: CASSQVAGNTGELFF. In DNA form, the CDR3 reads TGCGCCAGCAGCCAAGTCGCAGGGAACACCGGGGAGCTGTTTTTT.

Details on this clonotype: This may be a read error: a much more frequent sequence differs by one nucleotide. CDR3 in amino acids: CSSRLDRGQFETQYF. For the CDR3, the DNA is TGTTCCAGCAGGCTCGACAGGGGGCAATTTGAGACCCAGTACTTC. J is TRBJ2-5 and V is TRBV28, with 10 bases that match TRBD1. Germline lookup yields CDR1 MDHEN and CDR2 SYDVKM. The CDR3 has 15 residues.

This clonotype was found a few times. The chain uses TRBV15 and TRBJ1-1; D gene uncertain. The V end was cut by 0 bases, the J end by 1 base, with 9 bases between. The CDR3 has 15 amino acids. CDR1 and CDR2 from the germline V gene are LNHNV and YYDKDF (reference sequence). The DNA of the CDR3 is TGTGCCACCAGCAGAGAGAGGCGGTGGAACACTGAAGCTTTCTTT. Translation gives CATSRERRWNTEAFF.

The chain couples TRBV5-6 to TRBJ2-1; 15 bases are shared with TRBD2. Germline CDR1 and CDR2: SGHDT and YYEEEE. The J segment lost 2 bases and the V segment lost 2 bases, leaving 8 bases of the junction unmatched. The CDR3 is 19 amino acids. The CDR3 DNA follows: TGTGCCAGCAGCTTTACTCGGACTAGCGGGGGGGTGGCCTACAATGAGCAGTTCTTC. Translation: CASSFTRTSGGVAYNEQFF.

V usage is TRBV12-3 or TRBV12-4 and J usage is TRBJ2-7, with D possibly called TRBD1 or TRBD2 (6 bases each). Trimming pared 3 bases from V and 6 bases from J, leaving 9 bases between. The CDR3 consists of 12 residues. CDR3 bases: TGTGCCAGCAGTTTCGGGGGCCGCGAGCAGTACTTC. It is translated as CASSFGGREQYF.

This chain joins TRBV2 and TRBJ2-1; no clear D gene. This CDR3 is 12 amino acids long. V lost 8 bases and J 9 bases, leaving 14 bases between the germline ends. The V gene's germline CDR1 is SNHLY and CDR2 FYNNEI. The CDR3 loop is CASLERVTEQFF. The CDR3, as DNA: TGTGCCAGCCTCGAAAGGGTTACTGAGCAGTTCTTC.

At least ten counts were recorded for this clonotype. The gene calls are TRBV12-3 or TRBV12-4 and TRBJ2-7; TRBD1 aligns across 8 bases. This CDR3 comprises 14 residues. V lost 3 bases, J lost 5 bases, and 6 bases stayed unmatched. The CDR3: CASSFGQGFHEQYF. The CDR3, as DNA: TGTGCCAGCAGTTTCGGACAGGGCTTCCACGAGCAGTACTTC.

The V call is TRBV29-1, the J call TRBJ2-5, with 10 bases aligning to TRBD1. CDR3 length: 13 amino acids. Trimming at V came to 6 bases and at J to 5 bases, leaving 6 bases not matched to a gene. Germline assignment: CDR1 SQVTM and CDR2 ANQGSEA. The CDR3: CSVETGGAETQYF. The CDR3 DNA reads as TGCAGCGTGGAGACAGGGGGCGCGGAGACCCAGTACTTC.

This clonotype was seen ten or more times. The V gene is TRBV11-2, the J gene TRBJ2-5; 7 bases match TRBD2. In germline, CDR1 is SGHAT, CDR2 FQNNGV. V lost 5 bases and J lost 4; bases outside the gene matches: 7. CDR3 length: 14 amino acids. The CDR3 DNA follows: TGTGCCAGCAGCGCCGGACCGGGGGGAGAGACCCAGTACTTC. It specifies CASSAGPGGETQYF. The variable domain in full, completed from reference TRBV11-2 and TRBJ2-5, reads EAGVAQSPRYKIIEKRQSVAFWCNPISGHATLYWYQQILGQGPKLLIQFQNNGVVDDSQLPKDRFSAERLKGVDSTLKIQPAKLEDSAVYLCASSAGPGGETQYFGPGTRLLVL.

This clonotype turned up a few times. The chain links TRBV27 to TRBJ2-3; D is perhaps TRBD1 or TRBD2 (5 bases each). CDR1 is MNHEY, CDR2 SMNVEV, per germline (reference sequence). The ends were cut back, 3 bases at V and 6 bases at J, with 10 bases in the middle. This CDR3 has 13 amino acids. The CDR3 sequence: CASSFGTFDTQYF. The CDR3 DNA sequence: TGTGCCAGCAGTTTCGGGACGTTCGATACGCAGTATTTT.

V is TRBV2 and J is TRBJ2-4, with D maybe TRBD2 (6 bases). CDR3 length: 14 residues. V was shortened by 6 bases and J by 6 bases, with 15 bases between the two germline ends. The germline gives CDR1 SNHLY, CDR2 FYNNEI. In DNA form, the CDR3 reads TGTGCCAGCAGCGGAGGGCAGGGCGGAAACATTCAGTACTTC. Protein: CASSGGQGGNIQYF.

CDR3 bases: TGTGCCAGCAGTTTATTCACGGGCTCCCAAGAGACCCAGTACTTC. Translating it yields CASSLFTGSQETQYF. The chain recombines TRBV28 with TRBJ2-5; D not resolved. V was shortened by 1 base and J by 1 base, with 10 bases between the two germline ends. CDR3 length equals 15 residues. Germline lookup yields CDR1 MDHEN and CDR2 SYDVKM.

With regard to this clonotype: A much bigger clone sits one base away, suggesting this may be a read error. Since no conserved phenylalanine or tryptophan closes the CDR3, a read error is the likely cause. The rearrangement uses TRBV11-2 and TRBJ2-1, with 8 nucleotides matching TRBD2. The CDR3 runs to 16 residues. Trimming took 1 base from V and 7 from J; bases not matched to a gene: 9. CDR1 is SGHAT, CDR2 FQNNGV, per germline. The CDR3 is CASSLARGGAGNEQFL. The CDR3 coding sequence is TGTGCCAGCAGCTTAGCTCGGGGGGGGGCGGGAAATGAGCAGTTCCTC.

The rearrangement links TRBV5-1 to TRBJ2-1; TRBD2 aligns across 10 bases. With 1 base clipped from V and 0 bases from J, the junction kept 4 bases outside the gene matches. CDR1 SGHRS and CDR2 YFSETQ come from the germline V gene. This CDR3 has 17 amino acids. CDR3 protein: CASSLMSSGSSYNEQFF. The CDR3 DNA is TGCGCCAGCAGCTTGATGTCTAGCGGGAGCTCCTACAATGAGCAGTTCTTC.

The chain has TRBV6-5 and TRBJ2-7, with 7 bases identical to TRBD2. Trimming at V came to 5 bases and at J to 2 bases, leaving 9 bases not matched to a gene. The CDR3 sequence is 15 residues long. Germline lookup yields CDR1 MNHEY and CDR2 SVGAGI. CDR3 region: CASSPMGGGTYEQYF. CDR3 DNA sequence: TGTGCCAGCAGTCCCATGGGGGGGGGAACCTACGAGCAGTACTTC.

Only a few counts were recorded for this clonotype. The rearrangement links TRBV19 to TRBJ1-5; no clear D. V dropped 5 bases and J dropped 3 bases, with 8 bases sitting between them. CDR3 size: 13 residues. Looked up from germline, CDR1 is LNHDA and CDR2 is SQIVND (reference sequence). DNA of the CDR3: TGTGCCAGTAGTGGTTGGGACAATCAGCCCCAGCATTTT. This codes for CASSGWDNQPQHF.

This chain links TRBV27 with TRBJ2-3; D may correspond to TRBD1 or TRBD2 (5 bases each). The CDR3 extends over 17 amino acids. Germline values: CDR1 MNHEY, CDR2 SMNVEV (reference sequence). V shed 4 bases and J shed 1 base, with 18 bases lying between them. The CDR3 sequence: CASSSLTRGDGTDTQYF. For the CDR3, the DNA is TGTGCCAGCAGTTCACTTACGAGGGGAGACGGCACAGATACGCAGTATTTT.

Concerning this clonotype: A clone one base away is much larger, so this may be a read error. The genes are TRBV12-3 or TRBV12-4 and TRBJ2-2; 7 bases are a match to TRBD2. The CDR3 runs to 17 residues. V gave up 3 bases and J gave up 3 bases; unmatched junction bases: 10. The CDR3 sequence: CASSFTWEGRDTGELFF. The DNA for the CDR3 is TGTGCCAGCAGTTTCACCTGGGAGGGACGTGACACCGGGGAGCTGTTTTTT.

There are a few counts of this clonotype. V usage is TRBV29-1 and J usage is TRBJ2-7; 9 bases line up with TRBD1. Germline loops: CDR1 SQVTM, CDR2 ANQGSEA. This CDR3 has 13 residues. J was trimmed by 6 bases and V by 7 bases; bases with no gene match: 10. The DNA for the CDR3 is TGCAGCGCTATCGGGACAGGGAGGATCGAGCAGTACTTC. This codes for CSAIGTGRIEQYF.